This section outlines one TCR beta chain sequence together with its context. The data belong to a study of blood T cell repertoires in COVID-19. Study information: From the United States, Italy and Spain came samples of acute and convalescent COVID-19. The cDNA or gDNA used as material had been derived from T cells, B-cell-depleted T cells, or PBMCs.

There are 16 residues in the CDR3. V gave up 4 bases and J gave up 5 bases, with 24 bases separating them. CDR1 SQVTM and CDR2 ANQGSEA come from the germline V gene. The authors' processing: Amplification of reference gene primers was used by the study to estimate nucleated cell counts. The assay was immunoSEQ multiplex PCR, and TCRdb's table has in-frame clones only and misses some. Clonal size and the V and J genes are those of that table, whereas D and trimming came from the DNA. The table lists around 310,000 clones, roughly 90% of them singletons, with 3.5% to 4% in the top ten. The sequence came from a woman in her fifties or sixties with active or convalescent COVID-19. The sequenced sample was peripheral blood. V usage is TRBV29-1 and J usage is TRBJ2-7; D is ambiguous. The CDR3 coding sequence is TGCAGCGTTGTATTTTGGATGTCAGGCCAAATTGACGAGCAGTACTTC. Translation: CSVVFWMSGQIDEQYF.